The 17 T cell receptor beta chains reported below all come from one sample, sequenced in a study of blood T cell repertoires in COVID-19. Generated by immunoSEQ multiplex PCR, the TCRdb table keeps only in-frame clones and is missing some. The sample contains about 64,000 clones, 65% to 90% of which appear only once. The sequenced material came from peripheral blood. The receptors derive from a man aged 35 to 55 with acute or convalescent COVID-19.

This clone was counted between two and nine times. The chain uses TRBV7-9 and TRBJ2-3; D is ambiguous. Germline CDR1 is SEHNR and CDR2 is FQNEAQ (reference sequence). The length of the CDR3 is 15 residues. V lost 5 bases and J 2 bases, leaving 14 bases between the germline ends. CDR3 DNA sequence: TGTGCCAGCAGCCGCTTAACAGTTTCCACAGATACGCAGTATTTT. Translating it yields CASSRLTVSTDTQYF.

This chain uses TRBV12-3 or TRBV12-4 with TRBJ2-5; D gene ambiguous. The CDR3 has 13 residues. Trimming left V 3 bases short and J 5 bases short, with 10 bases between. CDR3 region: CASSLFGRETQYF. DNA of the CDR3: TGTGCCAGCAGTTTGTTTGGCAGGGAGACCCAGTACTTC.

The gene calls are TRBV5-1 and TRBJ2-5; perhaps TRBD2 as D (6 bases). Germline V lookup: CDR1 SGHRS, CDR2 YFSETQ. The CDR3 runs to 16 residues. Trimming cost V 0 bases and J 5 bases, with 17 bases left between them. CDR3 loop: CASSLGGTSSGETQYF. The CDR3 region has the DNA TGCGCCAGCAGCTTGGGGGGGACTTCATCCGGCGAGACCCAGTACTTC.

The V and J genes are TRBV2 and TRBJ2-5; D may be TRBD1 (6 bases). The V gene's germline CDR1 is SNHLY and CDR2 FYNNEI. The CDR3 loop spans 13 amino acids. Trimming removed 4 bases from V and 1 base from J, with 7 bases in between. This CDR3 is CASSGQVQETQYF. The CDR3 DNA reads TGTGCCAGCAGTGGACAGGTCCAAGAGACCCAGTACTTC.

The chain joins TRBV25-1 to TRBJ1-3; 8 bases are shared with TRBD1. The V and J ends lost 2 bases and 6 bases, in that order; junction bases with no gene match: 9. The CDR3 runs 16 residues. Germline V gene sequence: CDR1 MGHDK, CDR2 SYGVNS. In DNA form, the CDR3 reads TGTGCCAGCAGTGAAATAGGACAGGGTATCACAAACACCATATATTTT. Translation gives CASSEIGQGITNTIYF.

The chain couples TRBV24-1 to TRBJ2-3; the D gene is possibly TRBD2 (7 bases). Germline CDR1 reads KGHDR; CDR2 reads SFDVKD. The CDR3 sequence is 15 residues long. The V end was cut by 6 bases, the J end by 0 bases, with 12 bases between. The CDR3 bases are TGTGCCACCAGTAGAGGGGGGGCTAGCACAGATACGCAGTATTTT. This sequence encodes CATSRGGASTDTQYF.

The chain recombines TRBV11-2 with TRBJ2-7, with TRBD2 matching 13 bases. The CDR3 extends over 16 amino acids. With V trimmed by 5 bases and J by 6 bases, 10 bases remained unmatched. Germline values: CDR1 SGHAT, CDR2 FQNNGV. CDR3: CASSTSGGAGSLEQYF. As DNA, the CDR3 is TGTGCCAGCAGCACTAGCGGGGGGGCCGGTTCTCTCGAGCAGTACTTC.

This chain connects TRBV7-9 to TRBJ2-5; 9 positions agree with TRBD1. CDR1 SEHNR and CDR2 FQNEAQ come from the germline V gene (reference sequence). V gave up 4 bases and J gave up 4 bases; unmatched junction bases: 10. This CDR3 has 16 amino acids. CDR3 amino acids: CASSSMGQGSGETQYF. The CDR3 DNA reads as TGTGCCAGCAGCTCCATGGGACAGGGCTCAGGAGAGACCCAGTACTTC.

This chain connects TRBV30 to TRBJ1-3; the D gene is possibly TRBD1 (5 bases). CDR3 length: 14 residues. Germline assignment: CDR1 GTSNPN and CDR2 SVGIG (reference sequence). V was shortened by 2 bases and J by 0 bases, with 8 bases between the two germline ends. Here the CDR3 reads CAWSRGSSGNTIYF. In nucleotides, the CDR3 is TGTGCCTGGAGTCGGGGGAGCTCTGGAAACACCATATATTTT.

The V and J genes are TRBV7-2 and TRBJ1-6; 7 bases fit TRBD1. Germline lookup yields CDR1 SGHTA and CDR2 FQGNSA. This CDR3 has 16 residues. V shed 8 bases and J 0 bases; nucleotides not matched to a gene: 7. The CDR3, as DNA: TGTGCCAGCCGCACAGGGGCACTCTCCTATAATTCACCCCTCCACTTT. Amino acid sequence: CASRTGALSYNSPLHF.

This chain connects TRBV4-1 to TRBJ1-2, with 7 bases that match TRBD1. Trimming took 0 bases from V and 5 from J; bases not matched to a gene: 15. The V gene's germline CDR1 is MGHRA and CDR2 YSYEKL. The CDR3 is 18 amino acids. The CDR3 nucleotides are TGCGCCAGCAGCCAAGATAACGGCAGGGGGGCAATCGGGTATGGCTACACCTTC. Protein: CASSQDNGRGAIGYGYTF.

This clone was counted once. The CDR3 sequence: CASSAGTGYGYTF. CDR3 in DNA: TGTGCCAGCAGCGCCGGTACGGGGTATGGCTACACCTTC. The chain is built from TRBV27 and TRBJ1-2; D is ambiguous. V was trimmed by 6 bases and J by 5 bases, leaving 13 bases between them. The CDR3 is made up of 13 amino acids. Germline-derived CDR1 and CDR2 are MNHEY and SMNVEV (reference sequence).

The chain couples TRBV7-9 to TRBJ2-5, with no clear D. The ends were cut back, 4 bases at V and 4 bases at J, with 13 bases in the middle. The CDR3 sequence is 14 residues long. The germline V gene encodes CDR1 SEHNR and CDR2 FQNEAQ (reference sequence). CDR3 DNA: TGTGCCAGCAGCTCCCTGAGAAACCGAGAGACCCAGTACTTC. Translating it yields CASSSLRNRETQYF. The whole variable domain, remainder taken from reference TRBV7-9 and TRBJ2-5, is DTGVSQNPRHKITKRGQNVTFRCDPISEHNRLYWYRQTLGQGPEFLTYFQNEAQLEKSRLLSDRFSAERPKGSFSTLEIQRTEQGDSAMYLCASSSLRNRETQYFGPGTRLLVL.

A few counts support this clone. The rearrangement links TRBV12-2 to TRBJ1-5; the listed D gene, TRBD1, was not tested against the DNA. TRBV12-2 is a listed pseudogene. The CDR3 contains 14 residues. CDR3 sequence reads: CASRLGQVGQPQHF. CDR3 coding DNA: TGTGCAAGTCGCTTAGGACAGGTGGGTCAGCCCCAGCATTTT.

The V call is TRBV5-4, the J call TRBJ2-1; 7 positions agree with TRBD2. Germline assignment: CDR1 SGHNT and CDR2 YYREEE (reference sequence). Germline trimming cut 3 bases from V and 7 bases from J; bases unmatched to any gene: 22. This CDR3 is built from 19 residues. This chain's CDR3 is CASSSQSMGAPLGGNEQFF. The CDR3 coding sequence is TGTGCCAGCAGCTCGCAGAGTATGGGCGCGCCATTGGGGGGGAATGAGCAGTTCTTC.

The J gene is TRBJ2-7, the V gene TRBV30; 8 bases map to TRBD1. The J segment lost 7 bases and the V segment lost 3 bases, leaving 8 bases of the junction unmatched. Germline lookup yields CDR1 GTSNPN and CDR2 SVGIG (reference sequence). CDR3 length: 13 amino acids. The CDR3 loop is CAWRVDRAGEQYF. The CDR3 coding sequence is TGTGCCTGGAGGGTGGACAGGGCGGGAGAGCAGTACTTC.

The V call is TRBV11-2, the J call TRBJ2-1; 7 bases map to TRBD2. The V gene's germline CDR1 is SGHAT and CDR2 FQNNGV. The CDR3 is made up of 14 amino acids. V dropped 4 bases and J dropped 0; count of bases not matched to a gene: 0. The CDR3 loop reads CASSWGGSYNEQFF. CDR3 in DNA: TGTGCCAGCAGCTGGGGGGGCTCCTACAATGAGCAGTTCTTC.